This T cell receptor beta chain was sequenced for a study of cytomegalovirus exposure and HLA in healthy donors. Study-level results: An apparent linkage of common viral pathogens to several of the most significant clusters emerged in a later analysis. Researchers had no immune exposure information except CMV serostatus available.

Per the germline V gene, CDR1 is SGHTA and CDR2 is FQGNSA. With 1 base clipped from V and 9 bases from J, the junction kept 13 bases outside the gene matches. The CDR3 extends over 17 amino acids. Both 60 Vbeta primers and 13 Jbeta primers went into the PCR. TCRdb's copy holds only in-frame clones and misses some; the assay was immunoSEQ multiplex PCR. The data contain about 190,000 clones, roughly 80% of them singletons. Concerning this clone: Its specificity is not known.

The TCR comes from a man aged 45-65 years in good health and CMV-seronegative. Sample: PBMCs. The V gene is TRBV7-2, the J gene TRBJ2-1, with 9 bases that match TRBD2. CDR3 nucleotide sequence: TGTGCCAGCAGCTTAGTGGCGGGGGGGCAATTAAGTCTTGAGCAGTTCTTC. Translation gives CASSLVAGGQLSLEQFF. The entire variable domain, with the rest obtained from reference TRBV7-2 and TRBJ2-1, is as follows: GAGVSQSPSNKVTEKGKDVELRCDPISGHTALYWYRQSLGQGLEFLIYFQGNSAPDKSGLPSDRFSAERTGGSVSTLTIQRTQQEDSAVYLCASSLVAGGQLSLEQFFGPGTRLTVL.